This TCR beta chain stems from a study of T cell repertoires in cytomegalovirus infection. Study-level information: Used in the study were CMV epitopes, some recently identified and HLA-C-restricted, others well-studied and HLA-B-restricted. Public TCR beta signatures provided an indication of both CMV infection and a matching HLA type.

A single record per CDR3 protein comes from TCRdb applying MiXCR to the reads. The profile shows hundreds of thousands of distinct CDR3 sequences, 30% to 40% of them singletons. Comments on this clonotype: Its antigen is currently unknown.

Study results and caveats: What dominated the ex vivo response were HLA-C-restricted CMV-specific TCR beta clonotypes.

Trimming removed 0 bases from V and 2 bases from J, with 11 bases in between. Germline CDR1 is MGHRA and CDR2 is YSYEKL. The CDR3 contains 16 residues. This sequence originates from a human donor in good health (CMV status not recorded). Some clones in this sample may be carry-over from other donors' samples. This rearrangement joins TRBV4-1 to TRBJ2-1, with TRBD1 as a possible D gene (5 bases). The input for sequencing was cultured PBMCs, taken from culture after CMV antigen stimulation. CDR3 in DNA: TGCGCCAGCAGCCAAGATGGGGCAGAACCCTACAATGAGCAGTTCTTC. Its translation: CASSQDGAEPYNEQFF.